This TCR beta chain comes out of a study of cytomegalovirus exposure and HLA in healthy donors. Sequencing was performed with immunoSEQ multiplex PCR; in TCRdb, only in-frame clones are kept and a portion is missing. The sample includes about 160,000 clones, nearly 90% seen only once; the top ten take approximately 10%. Between the trimmed V and J ends, which lost 3 bases and 2 bases, there was a span of 8 bases. The CDR3 totals 13 residues. CDR1 is SGHNT and CDR2 is YENEEA in the germline V gene. Broader study findings: Researchers catalogued some 160 TCR beta chains as cytomegalovirus-associated. The study found most TCR sequences rare, yet found some public TCRs in many donors. The CMV antigen specificity of a few CMV-associated chains was confirmed through in vitro analysis.

About this clone itself: The antigen is not known.

Sequenced input: PBMCs. This chain links TRBV11-3 with TRBJ2-7, with no clear D. This clonotype was sampled from a woman under 30 in good health and CMV-seropositive. The CDR3 DNA reads as TGTGCCAGCAGCTTGGGCGAAACCTACGAGCAGTACTTC. This sequence encodes CASSLGETYEQYF.